This TCR beta chain stems from a study of blood T cell repertoires in COVID-19. J was trimmed by 4 bases and V by 6 bases; bases with no gene match: 7. Per germline, CDR1 MNHEY and CDR2 SMNVEV (reference sequence). This CDR3 has 14 residues. Repertoires were generated with immunoSEQ multiplex PCR, while TCRdb's copy carries only in-frame clones and drops some. The repertoire holds fewer than 150,000 clones, about 79% seen once, with over 15% in the top ten. This clonotype was obtained from a woman in her forties or fifties with acute or convalescent COVID-19. The chain carries TRBV27 and TRBJ1-2; 8 positions match TRBD1. The material sequenced was peripheral blood. The CDR3 region has the DNA TGTGCCAGCAGCATGGACAGGGTTCTCTATGGCTACACCTTC. This encodes CASSMDRVLYGYTF.